Listed below are T cell receptor beta chains from one sample, sequenced in a study of shared clonotypes between healthy human individuals. TCRdb's table, derived via immunoSEQ multiplex PCR, lists solely in-frame clones and lacks some. The sample lists around 600,000 clones, 97% occurring once. The specimen sequenced was naive CD4+ T cells sorted from blood. All receptors derive from a woman in her 30s in good health. Both conserved end residues are part of each CDR3. The D gene is left open where the match is weak. Not all rows give a size; the values are once, few, many and, for expanded clones, a class.

j_gene | abundance | v_gene | d_gene | CDR3nt | CDR3aa
TRBJ2-1 | . | TRBV5-1 | TRBD1 | TGCGCCAGCAGCTTGGGGCGGGACAGGGGTGACAATGAGCAGTTCTTC | CASSLGRDRGDNEQFF
TRBJ2-7 | . | TRBV5-1 | TRBD2 | TGCGCCAGCAGCCTGGGGACTAGCGGGAGGAAATACGAGCAGTACTTC | CASSLGTSGRKYEQYF
TRBJ1-2 | . | TRBV4-1 | . | TGCGCCAGCAGCCAAGGACCCCTCGCACCGGGGCGCTACACCTTC | CASSQGPLAPGRYTF
TRBJ2-2 | . | TRBV4-1 | . | TGCGCCAGCAGCCAAGATCCGGGACCTCGTCCGAACACCGGGGAGCTGTTTTTT | CASSQDPGPRPNTGELFF
TRBJ2-4 | . | TRBV15 | TRBD1 | TGTGCCACCAGCAGAGACAGGGGGCTGGCCAAAAACATTCAGTACTTC | CATSRDRGLAKNIQYF
TRBJ2-1 | . | TRBV5-4 | . | TGTGCCAGCAGCGCGGAGGTTTGGAATGAGCAGTTCTTC | CASSAEVWNEQFF
TRBJ1-1 | . | TRBV5-6 | . | TGTGCCAGCAGCTTCTATTACAGACTGAACACTGAAGCTTTCTTT | CASSFYYRLNTEAFF
TRBJ2-2 | . | TRBV14 | TRBD2 | TGTGCCAGCAGCCTCGGGACTAGCCCCGGGGAGCTGTTTTTT | CASSLGTSPGELFF
TRBJ1-1 | . | TRBV7-9 | . | TGTGCCAGCAGCCAGGTAGGGGGGAGGACTGAAGCTTTCTTT | CASSQVGGRTEAFF
TRBJ2-7 | . | TRBV19 | . | TGTGCCAGTAGTATCCCCGGGACAAGCTACGAGCAGTACTTC | CASSIPGTSYEQYF
TRBJ2-2 | . | TRBV4-2 | TRBD1 | TGTGCCAGCAGCCAAGTCGGACAGGGCGACACCGGGGAGCTGTTTTTT | CASSQVGQGDTGELFF
TRBJ2-7 | once | TRBV28 | TRBD2 | TGTGCCAGCAGTCCACTAGCGGGAACCTACGAGCAGTACTTC | CASSPLAGTYEQYF
TRBJ2-1 | . | TRBV7-2 | TRBD2 | TGTGCCAGCAGCCTAACCGGGACTAGCGGGTTCAATGAGCAGTTCTTC | CASSLTGTSGFNEQFF
TRBJ2-3 | . | TRBV4-1 | . | TGCGCCAGCAGCCAAGGGGCGATTGGGGGGTCAGATACGCAGTATTTT | CASSQGAIGGSDTQYF
TRBJ2-7 | . | TRBV21-1 | . | TGTGCCAGCAGCAATTTTGGGACTAGCGACTACGAGCAGTACTTC | CASSNFGTSDYEQYF
TRBJ2-5 | . | TRBV14 | TRBD1 | TGTGCCAGCAACCTACAGGGGGCGAGGGAGACCCAGTACTTC | CASNLQGARETQYF
TRBJ2-3 | . | TRBV19 | TRBD2 | TGTGCCAGTAGTACCCTGACTAGCGGGAGGATAGATACGCAGTATTTT | CASSTLTSGRIDTQYF
TRBJ1-5 | . | TRBV27 | TRBD1 | TGTGCCAGCAGTTCCTACAGGGGACGGGCCGATCAGCCCCAGCATTTT | CASSSYRGRADQPQHF
TRBJ1-1 | . | TRBV19 | . | TGTGCCAGTAGTATAGTGAAGTTGCGGGAGGACACTGAAGCTTTCTTT | CASSIVKLREDTEAFF
TRBJ2-7 | . | TRBV7-8 | TRBD2 | TGTGCCAGCAGCTTAATGGCTAGCGGGGATACCTACGAGCAGTACTTC | CASSLMASGDTYEQYF
TRBJ1-1 | . | TRBV7-3 | . | TGTGCCAGCAGCTTAATGGGTACAGGCACTGAAGCTTTCTTT | CASSLMGTGTEAFF
TRBJ2-7 | . | TRBV18 | TRBD2 | TGTGCCAGCTCACCTGAGGGAGGGGCTGGCTACGAGCAGTACTTC | CASSPEGGAGYEQYF
TRBJ1-1 | . | TRBV25-1 | TRBD1 | TGTGCCAGCAGCGGACAGGGGTTGACTGAAGCTTTCTTT | CASSGQGLTEAFF
TRBJ2-1 | . | TRBV7-2 | TRBD2 | TGTGCCAGCAGCTTAGCGTGGAGGGCTAGCGGGAAATACAATGAGCAGTTCTTC | CASSLAWRASGKYNEQFF
TRBJ1-1 | . | TRBV5-1 | . | TGCGCCAGCAGCTTAGGGGGGAACACTGAAGCTTTCTTT | CASSLGGNTEAFF
TRBJ2-4 | . | TRBV4-1 | TRBD2 | TGCGCCAGCAGCCGAAGGACCACTAGCGGCCAAAACATTCAGTACTTC | CASSRRTTSGQNIQYF
TRBJ1-1 | once | TRBV6-6 | . | TGTGCCAGCAGTTACTCCGGGAGGGCGAACACTGAAGCTTTCTTT | CASSYSGRANTEAFF
TRBJ2-7 | . | TRBV28 | TRBD2 | TGTGCCATGTCCGGGACTAGCGGCGAGCAGTACTTC | CAMSGTSGEQYF
TRBJ2-7 | . | TRBV5-1 | . | TGCGCCAGCAGCTTGGAGGTCACGGGAGCCTCCTTCGGGCACGAGCAGTACTTC | CASSLEVTGASFGHEQYF
TRBJ2-7 | . | TRBV15 | . | TGTGCCACCAGCAGTGTCGCGGAGAAGGCCTACGAGCAGTACTTC | CATSSVAEKAYEQYF
TRBJ2-7 | . | TRBV6-5 | . | TGTGCCAGCAGTGAAGTAGCTGCCTCCTACGAGCAGTACTTC | CASSEVAASYEQYF
TRBJ2-1 | . | TRBV28 | TRBD2 | TGTGCCAGCAGTTTAATGGGACTAGCGGGAGGGAAGAATGAGCAGTTCTTC | CASSLMGLAGGKNEQFF
TRBJ1-3 | . | TRBV2 | TRBD1 | TGTGCCAGCAGGGGACAGCTCTCTGGAAACACCATATATTTT | CASRGQLSGNTIYF
TRBJ1-2 | . | TRBV6-1 | . | TGTGCCAGCAGTGACGTTCAGGGCCCTGTGGACTACACCTTC | CASSDVQGPVDYTF
TRBJ2-7 | . | TRBV9 | TRBD1 | TGTGCCAGCACCCTTGGGCAGGGGGCAATTTACGAGCAGTACTTC | CASTLGQGAIYEQYF
TRBJ1-1 | once | TRBV7-9 | . | TGTGCCAGCAGCTTACAGGGGACAAGGAACACTGAAGCTTTCTTT | CASSLQGTRNTEAFF
TRBJ2-7 | . | TRBV19 | TRBD2 | TGTGCCAGTAGTACTAGCGGGATCTACGAGCAGTACTTC | CASSTSGIYEQYF
TRBJ1-2 | . | TRBV28 | . | TGTGCCACCTCACCCGGGAACTATGGCTACACCTTC | CATSPGNYGYTF
TRBJ2-5 | . | TRBV11-2 | TRBD2 | TGTGCCAGCAGCTTAGATGGAGGGACTAGCGGGACCCAGTACTTC | CASSLDGGTSGTQYF
TRBJ2-3 | . | TRBV7-3 | . | TGTGCCAGCAGCCCGCCGGGACTGGGGGGTACCAGGACGCAGTATTTT | CASSPPGLGGTRTQYF
TRBJ1-1 | . | TRBV27 | . | TGTGCCAGCAGTTTATCGGTGCCTTGGGGCACTGAAGCTTTCTTT | CASSLSVPWGTEAFF
TRBJ1-5 | once | TRBV10-3 | TRBD1 | TGTGCCATCAGTGACACAGGGGAGAATCCCGATCAGCCCCAGCATTTT | CAISDTGENPDQPQHF
TRBJ2-7 | . | TRBV28 | TRBD1 | TGTGCCAGCAGTTCCCCCGGGACAGTGCCCTACGAGCAGTACTTC | CASSSPGTVPYEQYF
TRBJ2-1 | . | TRBV5-1 | TRBD1 | TGCGCCAGCACCGCGGGACAGGGTTACAATGAGCAGTTCTTC | CASTAGQGYNEQFF
TRBJ2-7 | . | TRBV7-2 | . | TGTGCCAGCAGCTCATACATGGGCGAGCAGTACTTC | CASSSYMGEQYF